This is a list of T cell receptor beta chains from one sample in a study of long-term antiretroviral therapy in people with HIV. Using immunoSEQ multiplex PCR, the repertoire was profiled, and TCRdb retains in-frame clones only, with some absent. The repertoire holds several thousand clones, over 70% seen once, with roughly a sixth in the top ten. Here the sequenced sample was unsorted PBMCs, taken 0.5 years before starting antiretroviral therapy. Every receptor here comes from a man between 35 and 55 years old with HIV. CDR3s include the opening cysteine and the closing phenylalanine or tryptophan. The order of the fields is V gene, clone size, D gene, J gene, CDR3 DNA, CDR3 protein. D genes are given only for firm matches. Not all rows give a size; the values are once, few, many and, for expanded clones, a class.

v_call: TRBV29-1
clone_size: NA
d_call: NA
j_call: TRBJ2-6
cdr3_nt: TGCAGCGTTTTAGTCACACTAATACAAAGTCGGGCCAACGTCCTGACTTTC
cdr3_aa: CSVLVTLIQSRANVLTF

v_call: TRBV7-9
clone_size: NA
d_call: TRBD1
j_call: TRBJ2-1
cdr3_nt: TGTGCCAGCAGCTCTAGCTTCCGTCGACAGGGGGTACGGGGGAATGAGCAGTTCTTC
cdr3_aa: CASSSSFRRQGVRGNEQFF

v_call: TRBV7-8
clone_size: NA
d_call: TRBD1
j_call: TRBJ1-2
cdr3_nt: TGTGCCAGCAGCACGCGGACAGGTGCTAACTATGGCTACACCTTC
cdr3_aa: CASSTRTGANYGYTF

v_call: TRBV6-6
clone_size: NA
d_call: TRBD1
j_call: TRBJ2-3
cdr3_nt: TGTGCCAGCAGTTACGGACAGGGACACACAGATACGCAGTATTTT
cdr3_aa: CASSYGQGHTDTQYF

v_call: TRBV28
clone_size: NA
d_call: TRBD1
j_call: TRBJ1-1
cdr3_nt: TGTGCCAGCGGACGCCTTCAGGGGGACACTGAAGCTTTCTTT
cdr3_aa: CASGRLQGDTEAFF

v_call: TRBV5-4
clone_size: few
d_call: TRBD1
j_call: TRBJ1-6
cdr3_nt: TGTGCCAGCAGCCTGGACAGGAATAATTCACCCCTCCACTTT
cdr3_aa: CASSLDRNNSPLHF

v_call: TRBV25-1
clone_size: NA
d_call: NA
j_call: TRBJ2-3
cdr3_nt: TGTGCCAGCAGTGCCCTTAGCCCTCCCACAGATACGCAGTATTTT
cdr3_aa: CASSALSPPTDTQYF

v_call: TRBV5-1
clone_size: NA
d_call: TRBD1
j_call: TRBJ1-1
cdr3_nt: TGCGCCAGCAGAGAGGGGACAGCTTACACTGAAGCTTTCTTT
cdr3_aa: CASREGTAYTEAFF

v_call: TRBV4-3
clone_size: NA
d_call: NA
j_call: TRBJ2-1
cdr3_nt: TGCGCCAGCAGCCAAGATGGTTCCAGTTATGAGCAGTTCTTC
cdr3_aa: CASSQDGSSYEQFF

v_call: TRBV5-4
clone_size: once
d_call: NA
j_call: TRBJ2-6
cdr3_nt: TGTGCCAGCAGCTCACCAGGGCCTGGGGCCAACGTCCTGACTTTC
cdr3_aa: CASSSPGPGANVLTF

v_call: TRBV7-8
clone_size: NA
d_call: NA
j_call: TRBJ2-1
cdr3_nt: TGTGCCAGCAGCTTGCTATCAGGGATCTCCTACAATGAGCAGTTCTTC
cdr3_aa: CASSLLSGISYNEQFF

v_call: TRBV27
clone_size: NA
d_call: TRBD1
j_call: TRBJ1-2
cdr3_nt: TGTGCCAGCAGCCTTGACAGGGGGCAGTATGGCTACACCTTC
cdr3_aa: CASSLDRGQYGYTF

v_call: TRBV28
clone_size: NA
d_call: NA
j_call: TRBJ2-7
cdr3_nt: TGTGCCAGCAGCCCTCTTTTGAGAGAGCAGTACTTC
cdr3_aa: CASSPLLREQYF

v_call: TRBV19
clone_size: NA
d_call: NA
j_call: TRBJ1-6
cdr3_nt: TGTGCCAGTAGTATCAGACGGACGGTCGACAATTCACCCCTCCACTTT
cdr3_aa: CASSIRRTVDNSPLHF

v_call: TRBV18
clone_size: NA
d_call: TRBD1
j_call: TRBJ2-7
cdr3_nt: TGTGCCAGCTCACCCGGGACAGAGAGCTACGAGCAGTACTTC
cdr3_aa: CASSPGTESYEQYF

v_call: TRBV19
clone_size: NA
d_call: NA
j_call: TRBJ1-4
cdr3_nt: TGTGCCAGTAGCTACAGAACAACTAATGAAAAACTGTTTTTT
cdr3_aa: CASSYRTTNEKLFF

v_call: TRBV7-2
clone_size: few
d_call: NA
j_call: TRBJ1-2
cdr3_nt: TGTGCCAGCAGCGATCTCTATGGCTACACCTTC
cdr3_aa: CASSDLYGYTF

v_call: TRBV9
clone_size: NA
d_call: NA
j_call: TRBJ1-2
cdr3_nt: TGTGCCAGCAGCGTAGTTATTGGAGAACGGCAAGGCTACTATGGCTACACCTTC
cdr3_aa: CASSVVIGERQGYYGYTF

v_call: TRBV27
clone_size: once
d_call: NA
j_call: TRBJ2-1
cdr3_nt: TGTGCCAGCAGTTTAGGGGAGCACAATGAGCAGTTCTTC
cdr3_aa: CASSLGEHNEQFF

v_call: TRBV4-3
clone_size: NA
d_call: NA
j_call: TRBJ1-3
cdr3_nt: TGCGCCAGCAGCCAAGCGGGACGCTCCTCTGGAAACACCATATATTTT
cdr3_aa: CASSQAGRSSGNTIYF

v_call: TRBV18
clone_size: NA
d_call: NA
j_call: TRBJ2-7
cdr3_nt: TGTGCCAGCTCAGCGAACCCGGACCGAACTGAGCAGTACTTC
cdr3_aa: CASSANPDRTEQYF

v_call: TRBV19
clone_size: NA
d_call: NA
j_call: TRBJ1-2
cdr3_nt: TGTGCCAGTAGTATAGAGGGATATGGCTACACCTTC
cdr3_aa: CASSIEGYGYTF

v_call: TRBV9
clone_size: NA
d_call: TRBD2
j_call: TRBJ2-1
cdr3_nt: TGTGCCAGCAGCGCCCAGGATAGCGGGGGTACGCAGTTCTTC
cdr3_aa: CASSAQDSGGTQFF

v_call: TRBV7-3
clone_size: NA
d_call: NA
j_call: TRBJ1-2
cdr3_nt: TGTGCCAGCAGCCCAACACAAGGGGCGGCCGGCGGCTACACCTTC
cdr3_aa: CASSPTQGAAGGYTF

v_call: TRBV2
clone_size: NA
d_call: NA
j_call: TRBJ2-1
cdr3_nt: TGTGCCAGCAGTGAAGGGGGGGCCTACAATGAGCAGTTCTTC
cdr3_aa: CASSEGGAYNEQFF

v_call: TRBV7-7
clone_size: NA
d_call: NA
j_call: TRBJ2-7
cdr3_nt: TGTGCCAGCAGCTTAGCGGCCGGGAGTGAGCAGTACTTC
cdr3_aa: CASSLAAGSEQYF

v_call: TRBV5-1
clone_size: NA
d_call: NA
j_call: TRBJ2-3
cdr3_nt: TGCGCCAGCAGCTTGGGGACAGCCTTCCGCACAGATACGCAGTATTTT
cdr3_aa: CASSLGTAFRTDTQYF

v_call: TRBV27
clone_size: NA
d_call: TRBD1
j_call: TRBJ1-2
cdr3_nt: TGTGCCAGCGCCCCAGGGGGGCCTAACTATGGCTACACCTTC
cdr3_aa: CASAPGGPNYGYTF

v_call: TRBV6-5
clone_size: NA
d_call: NA
j_call: TRBJ2-1
cdr3_nt: TGTGCCAGCGAGGACGGCTACAATGAGCAGTTCTTC
cdr3_aa: CASEDGYNEQFF

v_call: TRBV5-4
clone_size: NA
d_call: NA
j_call: TRBJ2-4
cdr3_nt: TGTGCCAGCAGCTTGGCCACCAAAAACATTCAGTACTTC
cdr3_aa: CASSLATKNIQYF

v_call: TRBV5-5
clone_size: NA
d_call: NA
j_call: TRBJ2-7
cdr3_nt: TGTGCCAGCAGGTACCGGGACGGCTTTTCCTACGAGCAGTACTTC
cdr3_aa: CASRYRDGFSYEQYF

v_call: TRBV5-6
clone_size: NA
d_call: NA
j_call: TRBJ1-1
cdr3_nt: TGTGCCAGCAGCTTGCCAGGAGGAGGCACTGAAGCTTTCTTT
cdr3_aa: CASSLPGGGTEAFF

v_call: TRBV25-1
clone_size: NA
d_call: TRBD1
j_call: TRBJ1-6
cdr3_nt: TGTGCCAGCAGTGAATGGCAGGGGGATAATTCACCCCTCCACTTT
cdr3_aa: CASSEWQGDNSPLHF

v_call: TRBV7-9
clone_size: NA
d_call: NA
j_call: TRBJ2-7
cdr3_nt: TGTGCCAGCAGACAAGGGGGAGAGCAGGGCTACGAGCAGTACTTC
cdr3_aa: CASRQGGEQGYEQYF

v_call: TRBV30
clone_size: NA
d_call: NA
j_call: TRBJ1-6
cdr3_nt: TGTGCTGGAGGGCCAGGACTCAGGTCCTATAATTCACCCCTCCACTTT
cdr3_aa: CAGGPGLRSYNSPLHF

v_call: TRBV4-1
clone_size: NA
d_call: NA
j_call: TRBJ2-3
cdr3_nt: TGCGCCAGCAGCCAAGACCGGCGGGGAGGGGGGGATACGCAGTATTTT
cdr3_aa: CASSQDRRGGGDTQYF

v_call: TRBV2
clone_size: NA
d_call: TRBD1
j_call: TRBJ1-2
cdr3_nt: TGTGCCAGCAGACTGGACAGGGCCTTCTATGGCTACACCTTC
cdr3_aa: CASRLDRAFYGYTF

v_call: TRBV28
clone_size: once
d_call: TRBD1
j_call: TRBJ2-7
cdr3_nt: TGTGCCAGCAGTTTACCGGGACAGGGGGCGCGTGAGCAGTACTTC
cdr3_aa: CASSLPGQGAREQYF

v_call: TRBV28
clone_size: few
d_call: TRBD1
j_call: TRBJ1-5
cdr3_nt: TGTGCCAGCGTCCCGGGAACAGGGGGTCGGCCCCAGCATTTT
cdr3_aa: CASVPGTGGRPQHF

v_call: TRBV6-1
clone_size: NA
d_call: NA
j_call: TRBJ1-2
cdr3_nt: TGTGCCAGCAGTGAGCATGGACGCCCTAACTATGGCTACACCTTC
cdr3_aa: CASSEHGRPNYGYTF

v_call: TRBV5-4
clone_size: NA
d_call: NA
j_call: TRBJ2-7
cdr3_nt: TGTGCCAGCAGCTCCGGCATACGACCTTACGAGCAGTACTTC
cdr3_aa: CASSSGIRPYEQYF